Below are 8 T cell receptor beta chains sequenced from a single sample in a study of T cells in Graves' hyperthyroidism and ophthalmopathy. TCR beta CDR3 regions were amplified from RNA transcripts. During a first-round RT-PCR of the TCR CDR3, the HTBI primer set was used. TCRdb redid the calling of the multiplex PCR reads with MiXCR, one entry per CDR3 protein. The table has 480,000 or so distinct CDR3 sequences, about 15% seen once. The sample taken for sequencing was blood. Receptor source: a young woman with Graves' hyperthyroidism.

This clonotype was detected ten times or more. This chain joins TRBV2 and TRBJ2-1, with 10 bases aligning to TRBD2. CDR1 is SNHLY, CDR2 FYNNEI, per germline. J lost 6 bases, V lost 3 bases, and 8 bases had no gene match. The CDR3 contains 16 residues. DNA of the CDR3: TGTGCCAGCAGTGAGAGCGGGAGGGCCTCCACCAATGAGCAGTTCTTC. This sequence encodes CASSESGRASTNEQFF.

This clonotype turned up a few times. This chain joins TRBV19 and TRBJ1-1; no clear D. This CDR3 is built from 11 residues. Between the trimmed V and J ends, which lost 1 base and 11 bases, there was a span of 8 bases. Germline CDR1 is LNHDA and CDR2 is SQIVND (reference sequence). In DNA form, the CDR3 reads TGTGCCAGTAGTATAGGCGTCGCGGCTTTCTTT. This codes for CASSIGVAAFF.

This chain joins TRBV7-8 and TRBJ2-6; possible D gene TRBD1, 6 bases. The CDR3 runs 19 residues. Germline loops: CDR1 SGHVS, CDR2 FQNEAQ. V was shortened by 5 bases and J by 2 bases, with 22 bases between the two germline ends. CDR3 in amino acids: CASSRRDTSKGPGANVLTF. Here the CDR3 DNA reads TGTGCCAGCAGCCGAAGGGACACCTCGAAGGGCCCTGGGGCCAACGTCCTGACTTTC.

This clonotype appeared many times. The genes are TRBV2 and TRBJ2-6; D is unresolved. Looked up from germline, CDR1 is SNHLY and CDR2 is FYNNEI. The CDR3 is 16 amino acids. Trimming took off 9 bases at V and 0 bases at J, with 15 bases between the two ends. The CDR3 protein is CASTRAVSSGANVLTF. The CDR3 DNA is TGTGCCAGTACCCGGGCAGTAAGCTCTGGGGCCAACGTCCTGACTTTC.

The CDR3 sequence: CASSFLMGGRSGETQYF. CDR3 nucleotides: TGTGCCAGCAGCTTCCTGATGGGCGGGAGGTCGGGAGAGACCCAGTACTTC. This sequence joins TRBV7-2 and TRBJ2-5; 8 bases align to TRBD2. CDR1 and CDR2 (germline): SGHTA, FQGNSA. The CDR3 spans 17 residues. Trimming removed 3 bases from V and 4 bases from J; junction bases left unmatched: 13.

This clonotype has a count of ten or more. The rearrangement uses TRBV28 and TRBJ1-5, with a possible D match to TRBD1 (5 bases). The germline CDR1 and CDR2 sequences are MDHEN and SYDVKM. Trimming took off 10 bases at V and 6 bases at J, with 13 bases between the two ends. The CDR3 contains 12 residues. CDR3 in amino acids: CAILRVPQPQHF. The CDR3 DNA follows: TGTGCCATCCTCAGGGTACCTCAGCCCCAGCATTTT.

In this sample, this clonotype turned up many times. This chain uses TRBV10-3 with TRBJ2-7, with D possibly being TRBD2 (5 bases). V lost 3 bases and J 0 bases, leaving 18 bases between the germline ends. The CDR3 has 17 residues. Germline CDR1 and CDR2: ENHRY and SYGVKD. The chain's CDR3 is CAISESVRALFSYEQYF. DNA of the CDR3: TGTGCCATCAGTGAATCTGTGAGGGCCCTCTTCTCCTACGAGCAGTACTTC.

This clonotype was observed at least ten times. The chain joins TRBV11-3 to TRBJ2-1; 7 positions agree with TRBD1. This CDR3 region has 15 residues. Trimming removed 5 bases from V and 2 bases from J; junction bases left unmatched: 6. CDR1 is SGHNT, CDR2 YENEEA, per germline. The CDR3 loop is CASSHRDSPYNEQFF. The CDR3 DNA follows: TGTGCCAGCAGCCACCGGGACAGCCCCTACAATGAGCAGTTCTTC.